This TCR beta chain was identified during a study of CD8+CD57+ T cells in acquired aplastic anemia. On the study more broadly: Sorted CD4+ and CD8+ cells yielded DNA averaging around 3.5 ug. The study's findings and limits: Patients and controls shared fewer than 30 CD8+ CDR3 sequences.

Worth noting for this clonotype: Its antigen is unidentified.

Those patients picked for sequencing had displayed CD8+CD57+ cell expansion on flow cytometry. Everyone among the patients had severe acquired aplastic anemia. Blood came from patients not yet given any therapy. Genomic DNA served as template for TCR beta VDJ and CDR3 profiling. A single record per CDR3 protein comes from TCRdb applying MiXCR to the reads. The sample lists tens of thousands of distinct CDR3 sequences; roughly 70% were seen once. Sequences were obtained from sorted CD4+, CD8+, or CD8+CD57+ T cells (not recorded which) from PBMCs. The source of this sequence is a human donor with aplastic anemia.

The CDR3 DNA sequence: TGTGCCAGCAGCTTGGGTTTTAATTCACCCCTCCACTTT. Translated, it gives CASSLGFNSPLHF. The chain employs TRBV5-4 and TRBJ1-6; no firm D call. This CDR3 region has 13 residues. Per the germline V gene, CDR1 is SGHNT and CDR2 is YYREEE (reference sequence). V was shortened by 0 bases and J by 6 bases, with 4 bases between the two germline ends.